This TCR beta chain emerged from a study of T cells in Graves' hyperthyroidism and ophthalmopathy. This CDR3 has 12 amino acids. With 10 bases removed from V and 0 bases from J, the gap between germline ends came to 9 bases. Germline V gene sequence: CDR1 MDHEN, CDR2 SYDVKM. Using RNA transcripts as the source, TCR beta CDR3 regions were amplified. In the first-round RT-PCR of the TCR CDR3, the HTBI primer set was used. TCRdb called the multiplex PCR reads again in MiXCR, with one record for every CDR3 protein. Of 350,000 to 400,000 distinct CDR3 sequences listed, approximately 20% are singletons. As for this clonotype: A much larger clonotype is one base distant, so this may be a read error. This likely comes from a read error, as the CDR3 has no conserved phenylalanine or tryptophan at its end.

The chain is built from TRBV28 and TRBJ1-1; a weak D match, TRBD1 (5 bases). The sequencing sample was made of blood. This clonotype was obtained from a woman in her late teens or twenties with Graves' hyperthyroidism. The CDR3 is CATGDLNTEAFL. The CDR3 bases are TGTGCCACCGGGGACTTGAACACTGAAGCTTTCTTG.